Sequencing of this T cell receptor (beta chain) was carried out in a study of blood T cells in healthy people across ages. Germline V lookup: CDR1 MNHEY, CDR2 SMNVEV (reference sequence). Between the trimmed V and J ends, which lost 5 bases and 6 bases, there was a span of 14 bases. CDR3 length: 13 amino acids. A second 7 to 11 cycle PCR used barcoded and J-beta primers. One entry per CDR3 protein, called by TCRdb with MiXCR from the 5' RACE reads. The table has 540,000 or so distinct CDR3 sequences, around half seen once. The source of this sequence is a man older than 75 in good health. The V gene is TRBV27, the J gene TRBJ2-7, with D possibly matching TRBD2 (6 bases). The sample taken for sequencing was blood. CDR3 DNA: TGTGCCAGCAGTGTAACGGGAGTGAGCGAGCAGTACTTC. Translation: CASSVTGVSEQYF.